This T cell receptor beta chain was recovered during a study of PD-L1 blockade in urothelial cancer. Study information: Patients started atezolizumab around 2014, 1,200 mg intravenously every 3 weeks.

This sample's time point: pretreatment peripheral blood. Patients were diagnosed with urothelial carcinoma, either locally advanced or metastatic. Study-wide results and limits: Tumor-associated TCR clones expanded more in blood at 3 weeks in patients with durable benefit. Pretreatment TCR clonality in blood under the median foretold superior survival.

Sequenced by immunoSEQ multiplex PCR; TCRdb stores in-frame clones only, minus some. This table has 86,000 or so clones, about 85% appearing once. The CDR3 is 17 amino acids. Germline CDR1 and CDR2: ENHRY and SYGVKD. With 0 bases clipped from V and 7 bases from J, the junction kept 8 bases outside the gene matches. Points on this clone: Its antigen is currently unknown.

The V and J genes are TRBV10-3 and TRBJ2-1; 11 bases align to TRBD2. The sequenced sample was PBMCs, obtained around atezolizumab (anti-PD-L1) treatment. The receptor was isolated from a man between 60 and 75 years old with urothelial cancer. The DNA for the CDR3 is TGTGCCATCAGTGAGTCGGTAGCGGGAGGGCCGCGGAATGAGCAGTTCTTC. It translates to CAISESVAGGPRNEQFF.